Reported below is one TCR beta chain. Its target is unknown. The data derive from a study of cytomegalovirus exposure and HLA in healthy donors. Whole-study findings and limits: Testing in vitro showed a few CMV-associated chains specific for CMV antigens.

Use of 60 Vbeta and 13 Jbeta primers characterized the PCR. The data were produced by immunoSEQ multiplex PCR, yet TCRdb's version contains in-frame clones alone and is incomplete. Among tens of thousands of clones, 78% were seen once, and the ten largest hold under 6%. The sequence was collected from a man aged 18 to 30 in good health and CMV-seropositive. The sample was PBMCs.

The CDR3 sequence is CAISESGLAVPRDTQYF. The CDR3 DNA follows: TGTGCCATCAGTGAGTCGGGACTAGCGGTCCCGCGAGATACGCAGTATTTT. This chain connects TRBV10-3 to TRBJ2-3; 11 bases are a match to TRBD2. The CDR3 runs to 17 residues. The V segment lost 0 bases and the J segment 5 bases; nucleotides outside the gene matches: 7. The V gene's germline CDR1 is ENHRY and CDR2 SYGVKD.